Below, 2 T cell receptor beta chains from the same sample are listed, as sequenced in a study of blood T cell repertoires in COVID-19 (dated by TCRdb to 2018 to 2021). Library preparation was by the immunoSEQ multiplex PCR assay. TCRdb retrieved this table from immuneACCESS and kept in-frame rearrangements only. Not all clones are present; in checked studies, unresolved V genes account for under half, and no reason is known for the remainder. Present in this sample are hundreds of thousands of clones, approximately 91% of which were seen just once. The ten top clones hold less than 1.5% of the sample. The material sequenced was PBMCs or T cells enriched from blood (not recorded which). Receptors originate from a woman between 18 and 29 years old who had been exposed to COVID-19.

V is TRBV2 and J is TRBJ2-7; 7 nucleotides align to TRBD1. The germline V gene encodes CDR1 SNHLY and CDR2 FYNNEI. The CDR3 extends over 13 amino acids. The J segment lost 3 bases and the V segment lost 6 bases, leaving 5 bases of the junction unmatched. The CDR3 nucleotides are TGTGCCAGCAGAGGGACAGTCAACTACGAGCAGTACTTC. It yields the protein CASRGTVNYEQYF.

The rearrangement links TRBV6-1 to TRBJ2-7; 7 bases map to TRBD2. The germline CDR1 and CDR2 sequences are MNHNS and SASEGT. J gave up 0 bases and V 3 bases, and 2 bases lay outside the gene matches. This CDR3 has 14 amino acids. CDR3 amino acids: CASSEAGVSYEQYF. In DNA form, the CDR3 reads TGTGCCAGCAGTGAGGCGGGAGTCTCCTACGAGCAGTACTTC.